The 24 T cell receptor beta chains reported below all come from one sample, sequenced in a study of blood T cells in healthy people across ages. Primed by a sample-barcoded 5' primer and a J-beta primer mix, a second PCR proceeded for about 6 to 11 cycles. TCRdb used MiXCR to reprocess the 5' RACE reads, holding one entry per CDR3 protein. Here the sample spans 1.6 million or so distinct CDR3 sequences, about 31% being singletons. What was sequenced was blood. The receptors here all came from a woman aged 25 to 39 in good health.

The genes are TRBV20-1 and TRBJ1-4; D unresolved. Germline lookup yields CDR1 DFQATT and CDR2 SNEGSKA (reference sequence). The CDR3 spans 15 residues. Trimming took off 2 bases at V and 4 bases at J, with 14 bases between the two ends. CDR3 sequence (DNA): TGCAGTGCTAGATATTTACCTGAGCTTAATGAAAAACTGTTTTTT. Translated: CSARYLPELNEKLFF.

This clonotype was counted ten times or more. The V and J genes are TRBV7-9 and TRBJ2-7; maybe TRBD1 (6 bases). Germline assignment: CDR1 SEHNR and CDR2 FQNEAQ (reference sequence). The CDR3 runs 14 residues. Trimming left V 1 base short and J 2 bases short, with 9 bases between. This chain's CDR3 is CASSLGGQPYEQYF. The CDR3 DNA reads TGTGCCAGCAGCTTAGGAGGACAGCCCTACGAGCAGTACTTC.

CDR3: CSVVQAGQYF. The DNA of the CDR3 is TGCAGCGTTGTACAGGCCGGGCAGTACTTC. The chain has TRBV29-1 and TRBJ2-7, with D perhaps matching TRBD1 (5 bases). V was clipped by 4 bases and J by 9 bases, with 10 bases between them. Per the germline V gene, CDR1 is SQVTM and CDR2 is ANQGSEA. The CDR3 is 10 amino acids.

Notes on this clonotype: This sequence may be a read error, since a much larger clone differs from it by one base. The chain employs TRBV20-1 and TRBJ2-5, with TRBD1 identical over 8 bases. TRBJ2-7 matches the DNA end more closely, so the J call is doubtful. CDR3 length equals 15 residues. CDR1 is DFQATT, CDR2 SNEGSKA, per germline (reference sequence). The CDR3: CSARDVAGGLNEQYF. CDR3 in DNA: TGCAGTGCTAGAGATGTCGCAGGGGGCTTGAACGAGCAGTACTTC.

This clonotype was counted between two and nine times. The V call is TRBV7-9, the J call TRBJ2-4, with D possibly being TRBD2 (6 bases). Germline values: CDR1 SEHNR, CDR2 FQNEAQ (reference sequence). V was trimmed by 1 base and J by 6 bases, leaving 13 bases between them. This CDR3 is 15 amino acids long. The CDR3 reads CASSLVGGGGNIQYF. Here the CDR3 DNA reads TGTGCCAGCAGCTTAGTGGGAGGAGGAGGAAACATTCAGTACTTC.

The table lists this clonotype with a few counts. The chain joins TRBV24-1 to TRBJ2-1; 9 bases are shared with TRBD1. Trimming took 6 bases from V and 3 from J; bases not matched to a gene: 2. The CDR3 has 14 amino acids. Germline CDR1 and CDR2: KGHDR and SFDVKD. The CDR3 nucleotides read TGTGCCACCAGTAGGACAGGGGACTACAATGAGCAGTTCTTC. Protein: CATSRTGDYNEQFF.

This chain connects TRBV7-9 to TRBJ2-5; possibly TRBD1 for D (6 bases). The CDR3 is 15 residues long. Germline V CDR1 and CDR2: SEHNR, FQNEAQ (reference sequence). The germline V and J ends were trimmed by 0 bases and 11 bases, with 19 bases remaining between them. CDR3 protein: CASSLAGGQTYGQYF. The CDR3 DNA sequence: TGTGCCAGCAGCTTAGCTGGAGGACAGACCTACGGGCAGTACTTC.

This chain joins TRBV18 and TRBJ2-3; tentative D call: TRBD1 (6 bases). Trimming took off 2 bases at V and 0 bases at J, with 24 bases between the two ends. The CDR3 is 20 residues long. Germline CDR1 reads KGHSH; CDR2 reads LQKENI. The CDR3 nucleotides are TGTGCCAGCTCACCAACCCCCCAGGGGTTCCTTACGTCTAGCACAGATACGCAGTATTTT. Amino acid sequence: CASSPTPQGFLTSSTDTQYF.

This clonotype occurred a few times. The chain couples TRBV25-1 to TRBJ1-2; D unclear. The CDR3 runs 14 residues. V was pared by 6 bases and J by 7 bases, with 18 bases between. Germline CDR1 and CDR2: MGHDK and SYGVNS. CDR3 in DNA: TGTGCCAGCAGACCCGACTCCTACCAAGGTGGCTACACCTTC. Translated: CASRPDSYQGGYTF.

The J gene is TRBJ1-2, the V gene TRBV4-1, with 7 bases that match TRBD1. V shed 3 bases and J 4 bases; nucleotides not matched to a gene: 8. Per the germline V gene, CDR1 is MGHRA and CDR2 is YSYEKL. The CDR3 is 15 amino acids. As DNA, the CDR3 is TGCGCCAGCAGCCAGCCGGGACAGTCACCCTATGGCTACACCTTC. Amino acid sequence: CASSQPGQSPYGYTF.

The chain carries TRBV27 and TRBJ1-2; unclear D gene. The germline V gene encodes CDR1 MNHEY and CDR2 SMNVEV (reference sequence). Trimming took 2 bases from V and 6 from J, leaving 13 bases between them. The length of the CDR3 is 14 residues. CDR3 DNA sequence: TGTGCCAGCAGTTTACAGTCAGGCGGTGATGGCTACACCTTC. It yields the protein CASSLQSGGDGYTF.

In regard to this clonotype: It may be a read error: a sequence one base away is much more abundant. The CDR3 DNA follows: TGCGCCGGCAGCCAAGATGGTTATGGCTACACCTTC. This gives the protein CAGSQDGYGYTF. This chain uses TRBV4-1 with TRBJ1-2; D call uncertain. Looked up from germline, CDR1 is MGHRA and CDR2 is YSYEKL. The CDR3 has 12 amino acids.

J is TRBJ2-5 and V is TRBV12-3 or TRBV12-4; no definite D call. The CDR3 is made up of 11 amino acids. V lost 4 bases, J lost 7 bases, and 7 bases lay in between. CDR3 residues: CASSSKGTQYF. The DNA of the CDR3 is TGTGCCAGCAGTTCAAAGGGGACCCAGTACTTC.

As regards this clonotype: Here the CDR3 omits its conserved ending phenylalanine or tryptophan, so a read error is the likely source. CDR3 sequence reads: CASSPFLGRGYLQETQYS. The CDR3 bases are TGTGCCAGCAGCCCATTTTTGGGGCGGGGGTACCTCCAAGAGACCCAGTACTCC. The rearrangement uses TRBV3-1 and TRBJ2-5; 7 nucleotides line up with TRBD2. Germline V gene sequence: CDR1 LGHDT, CDR2 YNNKEL (reference sequence). The CDR3 consists of 18 residues. V shed 4 bases, J shed 1 base, and the junction held 15 bases outside the gene matches.

The genes are TRBV7-9 and TRBJ1-1; D is ambiguous. The germline CDR1 and CDR2 sequences are SEHNR and FQNEAQ (reference sequence). The CDR3 is 12 amino acids. The V end was cut by 5 bases, the J end by 8 bases, with 12 bases between. The CDR3 is CASSPAMTEAFF. The CDR3 coding sequence is TGTGCCAGCAGCCCAGCTATGACCGAAGCTTTCTTT. Complete variable domain (other parts from reference TRBV7-9 and TRBJ1-1): DTGVSQNPRHKITKRGQNVTFRCDPISEHNRLYWYRQTLGQGPEFLTYFQNEAQLEKSRLLSDRFSAERPKGSFSTLEIQRTEQGDSAMYLCASSPAMTEAFFGQGTRLTVV.

In this sample, this clonotype turned up a few times. This chain links TRBV6-1 with TRBJ1-2; 8 bases are a match to TRBD1. Germline lookup yields CDR1 MNHNS and CDR2 SASEGT. Unmatched junction bases numbered 6, after V lost 6 bases and J lost 3 bases. The CDR3 totals 14 residues. This CDR3 reads CASRLRGRDYGYTF. Here the CDR3 DNA reads TGTGCCAGCAGACTCAGGGGGCGGGACTATGGCTACACCTTC.

Points on this clonotype: A read error may produce the germline difference seen at one junction end. V and J are TRBV20-1 and TRBJ2-1, with 12 bases fitting TRBD2. CDR1 is DFQATT, CDR2 SNEGSKA, per germline (reference sequence). This CDR3 region has 15 residues. Here the CDR3 DNA reads TGCAGTGCTGGGACTAGCGGGCCGTACTACAATGAGCAGGTCTTC. It codes for CSAGTSGPYYNEQVF.

This clonotype was found a few times. The chain links TRBV3-1 to TRBJ2-5; D might be TRBD2 (5 bases). V lost 0 bases to trimming and J lost 8 bases, with 19 bases between them. This CDR3 has 16 amino acids. Germline assignment: CDR1 LGHDT and CDR2 YNNKEL (reference sequence). In DNA, the CDR3 is TGTGCCAGCAGCCAAGATAGTACCGACTACGACGGAACCCAGTACTTC. Protein product: CASSQDSTDYDGTQYF.

This clonotype was seen repeatedly, ten times or more. This rearrangement joins TRBV2 to TRBJ1-2; D is uncertain. The CDR3 totals 12 residues. CDR1 is SNHLY, CDR2 FYNNEI, per germline. Trimming shortened V by 6 bases and J by 6 bases, and 11 bases separated the two germline ends. This chain's CDR3 is CASRPLTDGYTF. The CDR3 DNA follows: TGTGCCAGCAGACCCCTAACGGATGGCTACACCTTC. The full variable domain, in which reference TRBV2 and TRBJ1-2 provide the parts outside the CDR3, is EPEVTQTPSHQVTQMGQEVILRCVPISNHLYFYWYRQILGQKVEFLVSFYNNEISEKSEIFDDQFSVERPDGSNFTLKIRSTKLEDSAMYFCASRPLTDGYTFGSGTRLTVV.

This clonotype was observed once. This chain links TRBV3-1 with TRBJ2-2; 14 bases are a match to TRBD2. CDR1 and CDR2 from the germline V gene are LGHDT and YNNKEL (reference sequence). The CDR3 consists of 17 residues. V gave up 3 bases and J gave up 3 bases; unmatched junction bases: 3. This CDR3 reads CASSQTSGGADTGELFF. CDR3 nucleotides: TGTGCCAGCAGCCAGACTAGCGGGGGGGCCGACACCGGGGAGCTGTTTTTT.

A note on this clonotype: The conserved phenylalanine or tryptophan normally closing the CDR3 is absent here, so this likely arose from a read error. The rearrangement uses TRBV7-9 and TRBJ1-2; unclear D gene. Trimming took 5 bases from V and 6 from J, leaving 7 bases between them. The CDR3 runs to 11 residues. CDR1 and CDR2 (germline): SEHNR, FQNEAQ (reference sequence). CDR3 sequence: CASSLDDGYTL. The CDR3 DNA is TGTGCCAGCAGCCTTGACGATGGCTACACCCTC.

The chain recombines TRBV7-3 with TRBJ2-7; D remains ambiguous. Germline-derived CDR1 and CDR2 are SGHTA and FQGTGA. V was clipped by 1 base and J by 2 bases, with 9 bases between them. CDR3 length: 14 amino acids. The CDR3 region is CASSLIAATYEQYF. As DNA, the CDR3 is TGTGCCAGCAGCTTAATCGCGGCGACCTACGAGCAGTACTTC.

This clonotype came up many times. The V call is TRBV29-1, the J call TRBJ2-3; possible D gene TRBD1, 5 bases. The CDR3 spans 14 residues. CDR1 SQVTM and CDR2 ANQGSEA come from the germline V gene. V lost 0 bases, J lost 2 bases, and 9 bases lay in between. The CDR3: CSVEDKGHTDTQYF. DNA of the CDR3: TGCAGCGTTGAAGACAAGGGGCACACAGATACGCAGTATTTT.

This clonotype came up a few times. The rearrangement links TRBV11-2 to TRBJ1-5, with a possible D match to TRBD1 (6 bases). Germline V CDR1 and CDR2: SGHAT, FQNNGV. The CDR3 has 17 amino acids. Trimming stripped 2 bases from V and 3 bases from J, with 17 bases between. CDR3: CASSLNRVGSDNQPQHF. The CDR3 DNA sequence: TGTGCCAGCAGCTTAAACAGGGTTGGATCGGACAATCAGCCCCAGCATTTT.